These 10 T cell receptor beta chains were all obtained from the same sample, sequenced in a study of blood T cells in healthy people across ages. A sample-barcoded 5' primer and a J-beta primer mix were used in a second PCR of roughly 7 to 11 cycles. TCRdb passed the 5' RACE reads through MiXCR, listing each CDR3 protein once. The sample lists over 500,000 distinct CDR3 sequences; 45% to 60% were seen once. The source material was blood. The receptors come from an elderly woman in good health.

As to this clonotype: At one of its ends the junction is not consistent with the germline gene, which may arise from a read error. The J gene is TRBJ2-1, the V gene TRBV14, with 10 bases that match TRBD2. This CDR3 contains 15 residues. The germline V gene has CDR1 SGHDN and CDR2 FVKESK. For the CDR3, the DNA is TGTGCCAGCAGCTTACTAGCGGGGTTCTACAATGGGCAGTTCTTC. Amino acid sequence: CASSLLAGFYNGQFF.

The V call is TRBV6-1, the J call TRBJ1-1, with D unresolved. The CDR3 is made up of 13 amino acids. The V gene lost 7 bases and the J gene lost 5 bases, with 14 bases spanning the gap. The germline CDR1 and CDR2 sequences are MNHNS and SASEGT. Here the CDR3 reads CASKDGPWTEAFF. The DNA for the CDR3 is TGTGCCAGCAAGGACGGTCCCTGGACTGAAGCTTTCTTT.

J is TRBJ2-4 and V is TRBV28; tentatively, D is TRBD2 (6 bases). The CDR3 is made up of 15 amino acids. Germline V lookup: CDR1 MDHEN, CDR2 SYDVKM. V was shortened by 4 bases and J by 4 bases, with 14 bases between the two germline ends. The CDR3 here is CASSSGRGGKNIQYF. The CDR3 coding sequence is TGTGCCAGCAGTTCGGGACGGGGAGGTAAAAACATTCAGTACTTC.

CDR3 sequence (DNA): TGCAGTGCTAGAGGGGGGGGGAACACTGAAGCTTTCTTT. This gives the protein CSARGGGNTEAFF. The rearrangement uses TRBV20-1 and TRBJ1-1; a possible D gene is TRBD1 (5 bases). Germline V gives CDR1 DFQATT, CDR2 SNEGSKA (reference sequence). The CDR3 extends over 13 amino acids. V gave up 1 base and J gave up 1 base, with 7 bases separating them.

This chain uses TRBV25-1 with TRBJ2-3; D tentatively fits TRBD1 or TRBD2 (6 bases each). The CDR3 loop spans 19 amino acids. Trimming removed 3 bases at V and 0 bases at J, with 22 bases between. The germline gives CDR1 MGHDK, CDR2 SYGVNS. The CDR3 protein is CASSDVGRGQGGSTDTQYF. Written as DNA, the CDR3 is TGTGCCAGCAGTGATGTTGGCCGGGGGCAAGGGGGAAGCACAGATACGCAGTATTTT. Complete variable domain (other parts from reference TRBV25-1 and TRBJ2-3): EADIYQTPRYLVIGTGKKITLECSQTMGHDKMYWYQQDPGMELHLIHYSYGVNSTEKGDLSSESTVSRIRTEHFPLTLESARPSHTSQYLCASSDVGRGQGGSTDTQYFGPGTRLTVL.

This clonotype was detected once. The chain carries TRBV3-1 and TRBJ2-7; TRBD1 matches at 8 bases. Per germline, CDR1 LGHDT and CDR2 YNNKEL (reference sequence). The trim removed 3 bases at V and 9 bases at J, leaving 4 bases unmatched. The CDR3 is made up of 12 amino acids. The CDR3 nucleotides are TGTGCCAGCAGCCATGGGACAGGCTTGCAGTACTTC. Its protein product is CASSHGTGLQYF.

This clonotype was counted between two and nine times. The chain is built from TRBV2 and TRBJ2-1, with a weak D call TRBD2 (5 bases). V dropped 5 bases and J dropped 0 bases, with 11 bases sitting between them. Germline V gives CDR1 SNHLY, CDR2 FYNNEI. The CDR3 spans 15 residues. In nucleotides, the CDR3 is TGTGCCAGCAGTAAACAGCGGAGCTCCTACAATGAGCAGTTCTTC. This encodes CASSKQRSSYNEQFF.

Concerning this clonotype: A much larger clone is a single base away; this may be a read error. In nucleotides, the CDR3 is TGTGCCAGCAGCTTAAAGGGAGTTTCCTACAATGAGCAGTTCTTC. It is translated as CASSLKGVSYNEQFF. The chain combines TRBV7-2 with TRBJ2-1; weak D call: TRBD2 (5 bases). The germline CDR1 and CDR2 sequences are SGHTA and FQGNSA. Between the trimmed V and J ends, which lost 2 bases and 1 base, there was a span of 9 bases. The CDR3 contains 15 residues. Full variable domain (outside the CDR3, taken from reference TRBV7-2 and TRBJ2-1): GAGVSQSPSNKVTEKGKDVELRCDPISGHTALYWYRQSLGQGLEFLIYFQGNSAPDKSGLPSDRFSAERTGGSVSTLTIQRTQQEDSAVYLCASSLKGVSYNEQFFGPGTRLTVL.

This clonotype turned up a few times. A read error may explain this, as a much larger clone is one base away. The rearrangement joins TRBV20-1 to TRBJ2-1; perhaps TRBD2 as D (5 bases). Germline V lookup: CDR1 DFQATT, CDR2 SNEGSKA (reference sequence). This CDR3 has 14 residues. CDR3: CGVFRSGWINEQFF. The CDR3 nucleotides are TGCGGTGTGTTTCGAAGCGGATGGATCAATGAGCAGTTCTTC.

Points on this clonotype: A much larger clone sits a single nucleotide away, making a read error possible. V is TRBV9 and J is TRBJ2-7; 10 positions agree with TRBD1. The trim removed 0 bases at V and 7 bases at J, leaving 13 bases unmatched. Germline V gene sequence: CDR1 SGDLS, CDR2 YYNGEE. The CDR3 covers 17 residues. CDR3 bases: TGTGCCAGCAGCGTAGAGTCCTGGGACAGGGGTTGGAATGAGCAGTACTTC. Amino acid sequence: CASSVESWDRGWNEQYF.